Presented here are 4 T cell receptor beta chains from one specimen sequenced in a study of beta chain features in type 1 diabetes. Investigators reverse transcribed all isolated RNA, so they sequenced expressed TCRB transcripts. The table came from immunoSEQ multiplex PCR; TCRdb's copy has only in-frame clones and leaves some out. Of 850,000 to 900,000 clones listed, about a sixth were seen once; the top ten hold 0.02% to 0.025%. The sample consisted of naive CD4+ T cells from blood. These receptors originate from a young woman in good health.

CDR3 DNA: TGTGCCAGCAGCTCGAGACTAGGACATGAGCAGTTCTTC. Protein: CASSSRLGHEQFF. The chain has TRBV5-6 and TRBJ2-1, with D maybe TRBD2 (6 bases). Trimming left V 3 bases short and J 8 bases short, with 12 bases between. This CDR3 contains 13 residues. Germline-derived CDR1 and CDR2 are SGHDT and YYEEEE.

This clone was counted ten times or more. The rearrangement links TRBV21-1 to TRBJ2-7; the D segment call TRBD1 is taken from the table without a DNA check. TRBV21-1 is listed as a pseudogene. This CDR3 contains 13 residues. CDR3 in amino acids: CASTGQGAYEQYF. CDR3 sequence (DNA): TGTGCCAGCACGGGACAGGGGGCATACGAGCAGTACTTC.

The chain has TRBV5-1 and TRBJ2-3; 8 nucleotides agree with TRBD2. The CDR3 length is 16 residues. V lost 0 bases and J lost 6; bases outside the gene matches: 9. Germline values: CDR1 SGHRS, CDR2 YFSETQ. The CDR3 spells CASSLGGTRGVDTQYF. For the CDR3, the DNA is TGCGCCAGCAGCTTGGGTGGGACTAGAGGCGTCGATACGCAGTATTTT.

V usage is TRBV7-2 and J usage is TRBJ2-1, with 7 bases matching TRBD2. This CDR3 region has 15 residues. In germline, CDR1 is SGHTA, CDR2 FQGNSA. J was trimmed by 8 bases and V by 5 bases; bases with no gene match: 12. This CDR3 is CASSPPGLLSHEQFF. CDR3 coding DNA: TGTGCCAGCAGCCCACCGGGACTACTAAGCCATGAGCAGTTCTTC.